The 21 T cell receptor beta chains presented below share a single source sample, sequenced in a study of blood T cell repertoires in COVID-19. Generated by immunoSEQ multiplex PCR, the TCRdb table keeps only in-frame clones and is missing some. Among 88,000 or so clones listed, 65% to 90% were seen once. Material for sequencing was peripheral blood. These receptors were obtained from a man aged 55 to 70 with acute or convalescent COVID-19.

The gene calls are TRBV20-1 and TRBJ2-1, with a possible D match to TRBD2 (6 bases). Per the germline V gene, CDR1 is DFQATT and CDR2 is SNEGSKA (reference sequence). This CDR3 comprises 11 residues. The V end lost 7 bases, the J end lost 4 bases, and 8 bases lay between the germline ends. CDR3 DNA sequence: TGCAGTGGCGGGGCTTACAATGAGCAGTTCTTC. Amino acid sequence: CSGGAYNEQFF.

The chain combines TRBV5-4 with TRBJ2-2, with 13 bases matching TRBD2. The CDR3 covers 17 residues. Looked up from germline, CDR1 is SGHNT and CDR2 is YYREEE (reference sequence). The V gene end was trimmed by 4 bases and the J gene end by 5 bases; junction bases not matched to a gene: 8. CDR3 protein: CASSPPTSGRATGELFF. The CDR3, as DNA: TGTGCCAGCAGCCCACCAACTAGCGGGAGGGCAACCGGGGAGCTGTTTTTT.

This clone was found once. V gene TRBV6-5 combines with J gene TRBJ2-5, with D possibly matching TRBD1 (7 bases). CDR1 MNHEY and CDR2 SVGAGI come from the germline V gene. The CDR3 has 13 amino acids. The germline V and J ends were trimmed by 7 bases and 5 bases, with 14 bases remaining between them. The CDR3 DNA reads TGTGCCAGCACCAAACAGGGGAGGGAGACCCAGTACTTC. It translates to CASTKQGRETQYF.

The chain is built from TRBV9 and TRBJ2-2; 7 bases match TRBD1. Germline values: CDR1 SGDLS, CDR2 YYNGEE. CDR3 length: 15 residues. The V gene end was trimmed by 3 bases and the J gene end by 1 base; junction bases not matched to a gene: 3. The CDR3 protein is CASSETGLNTGELFF. The CDR3 DNA follows: TGTGCCAGCAGCGAGACAGGGTTGAACACCGGGGAGCTGTTTTTT.

The chain recombines TRBV21-1 with TRBJ2-1; TRBD2 is the table's D call and was not checked against the DNA. TRBV21-1 is designated a pseudogene. This CDR3 has 16 amino acids. CDR3: CASSTLGLAGPNEQFF. The CDR3 region has the DNA TGTGCCAGCAGTACCCTTGGACTAGCGGGACCTAATGAGCAGTTCTTC.

The V gene is TRBV6-5, the J gene TRBJ1-5; the match to TRBD1 covers 7 bases. J lost 3 bases, V lost 7 bases, and 6 bases had no gene match. This CDR3 is 14 amino acids long. CDR1 and CDR2 (germline): MNHEY, SVGAGI. The CDR3 loop is CASTFGTDNQPQHF. CDR3 DNA: TGTGCCAGCACCTTCGGGACAGACAATCAGCCCCAGCATTTT.

The chain couples TRBV19 to TRBJ2-3, with TRBD2 identical over 8 bases. V was clipped by 3 bases and J by 5 bases; unmatched bases: 4. Germline V gives CDR1 LNHDA, CDR2 SQIVND (reference sequence). The CDR3 runs 14 residues. The CDR3 loop reads CASSIAGGEDTQYF. CDR3 bases: TGTGCCAGTAGTATTGCGGGGGGTGAAGATACGCAGTATTTT.

V usage is TRBV21-1 and J usage is TRBJ2-7; the table names TRBD2, a call not compared with the DNA. TRBV21-1 is listed as a pseudogene. The CDR3 runs to 20 residues. Here the CDR3 reads CASSSPIIKVGGNRTYEQYF. The CDR3 DNA follows: TGTGCCAGCAGCAGCCCAATTATTAAAGTCGGCGGAAATCGCACCTACGAGCAGTACTTC.

The J gene is TRBJ2-3, the V gene TRBV5-1, with 7 bases identical to TRBD2. From germline, CDR1 is SGHRS and CDR2 YFSETQ. V lost 0 bases and J lost 5; bases outside the gene matches: 6. The CDR3 is 15 residues long. This chain's CDR3 is CASSLGGGGRDTQYF. The CDR3, as DNA: TGCGCCAGCAGCTTGGGGGGCGGGGGAAGAGATACGCAGTATTTT. The full variable domain, rest sourced from reference TRBV5-1 and TRBJ2-3, is KAGVTQTPRYLIKTRGQQVTLSCSPISGHRSVSWYQQTPGQGLQFLFEYFSETQRNKGNFPGRFSGRQFSNSRSEMNVSTLELGDSALYLCASSLGGGGRDTQYFGPGTRLTVL.

The V and J genes are TRBV21-1 and TRBJ2-7; the table gives TRBD2 as D, unverified against the DNA. TRBV21-1 is a listed pseudogene. The CDR3 loop spans 14 amino acids. The DNA of the CDR3 is TGTGCCAGCAGCGCGGACGGGAGGGCCAACGAGCAGTACTTC. It yields the protein CASSADGRANEQYF.

The rearrangement links TRBV7-9 to TRBJ1-6; D is unresolved. CDR1 is SEHNR and CDR2 is FQNEAQ in the germline V gene (reference sequence). V was cut by 5 bases and J by 2 bases, with 13 bases left in between. This CDR3 has 16 residues. CDR3 DNA sequence: TGTGCCAGCAGCCCGCAGTTGGTAACCTATAATTCACCCCTCCACTTT. It translates to CASSPQLVTYNSPLHF.

The genes are TRBV6-5 and TRBJ2-3; the D is unclear. CDR3 size: 14 residues. V gave up 4 bases and J gave up 2 bases, with 10 bases separating them. Germline V gives CDR1 MNHEY, CDR2 SVGAGI. CDR3 DNA sequence: TGTGCCAGCAGTTTAGACTTTTCCACAGATACGCAGTATTTT. This codes for CASSLDFSTDTQYF.

The chain recombines TRBV6-6 with TRBJ1-1; D remains unclear. Germline V gene data show CDR1 as MNHNY and CDR2 as SVGAGI (reference sequence). The CDR3 contains 17 residues. Trimming took 5 bases from V and 3 from J, leaving 22 bases between them. The CDR3 protein is CASSPSLTRGLYTEAFF. The CDR3 DNA is TGTGCCAGCAGTCCCTCATTAACCCGGGGATTGTACACTGAAGCTTTCTTT.

V is TRBV7-2 and J is TRBJ2-2, with 9 bases aligning to TRBD1. CDR1 and CDR2 from the germline V gene are SGHTA and FQGNSA. V was pared by 5 bases and J by 2 bases, with 6 bases of the junction left unmatched. The CDR3 spans 16 residues. Written as DNA, the CDR3 is TGTGCCAGCAGCATGACAGGGGGAACAAACACCGGGGAGCTGTTTTTT. It specifies CASSMTGGTNTGELFF.

This clone was seen only a few times. The rearrangement uses TRBV25-1 and TRBJ1-5; weak D call: TRBD1 (6 bases). In germline, CDR1 is MGHDK, CDR2 SYGVNS. Trimming pared 1 base from V and 3 bases from J, leaving 10 bases between. This CDR3 is built from 15 residues. The CDR3 sequence: CASSESGQPNQPQHF. CDR3 bases: TGTGCCAGCAGTGAATCCGGACAGCCCAATCAGCCCCAGCATTTT.

This chain uses TRBV4-1 with TRBJ2-1; 12 nucleotides agree with TRBD2. Germline assignment: CDR1 MGHRA and CDR2 YSYEKL. J was trimmed by 8 bases and V by 0 bases; bases with no gene match: 11. There are 18 residues in the CDR3. CDR3 DNA: TGCGCCAGCAGCCAAGACACTAGCGGGAGGATGGTTTATTATGAGCAGTTCTTC. Residues: CASSQDTSGRMVYYEQFF.

CDR3 sequence: CASSQGGQGNYGYTF. DNA of the CDR3: TGTGCCAGCAGCCAAGGTGGACAGGGGAACTATGGCTACACCTTC. This chain uses TRBV3-1 (or the pseudogene TRBV3-2) with TRBJ1-2, with 9 bases aligning to TRBD1. The CDR3 is made up of 15 amino acids. Per the germline V gene, CDR1 is LGHDT and CDR2 is YNNKEL (reference sequence). The V and J ends lost 1 base and 2 bases, in that order; junction bases with no gene match: 2.

CDR3 bases: TGCGCCAGCAGCGGGGCCCAGGGGTCAGCCTACGAGCAGTACTTC. This codes for CASSGAQGSAYEQYF. The genes are TRBV5-1 and TRBJ2-7; the D gene is possibly TRBD1 (6 bases). The ends were cut back, 4 bases at V and 2 bases at J, with 16 bases in the middle. Germline V gives CDR1 SGHRS, CDR2 YFSETQ. The CDR3 is made up of 15 amino acids.

The chain recombines TRBV25-1 with TRBJ2-2; D is unclear. The CDR3 has 14 amino acids. Trimming pared 1 base from V and 5 bases from J, leaving 8 bases between. The germline V gene has CDR1 MGHDK and CDR2 SYGVNS. The CDR3 DNA reads as TGTGCCAGCAGTGAATCTGGGCAGACCGGGGAGCTGTTTTTT. Encoded protein: CASSESGQTGELFF. The full variable domain, with the rest looked up from reference TRBV25-1 and TRBJ2-2, is EADIYQTPRYLVIGTGKKITLECSQTMGHDKMYWYQQDPGMELHLIHYSYGVNSTEKGDLSSESTVSRIRTEHFPLTLESARPSHTSQYLCASSESGQTGELFFGEGSRLTVL.

On this clone itself: Its ends do not fully match the called genes, so a read error is possible. The chain has TRBV7-7 and TRBJ2-1; a weak D match, TRBD2 (5 bases). CDR3 size: 13 residues. The germline V gene has CDR1 SSHAT and CDR2 FNYEAQ (reference sequence). DNA of the CDR3: TGTGCTAGCAGCGTGGACCTCCAGCGGGAGCAGTTCTTC. Its protein is CASSVDLQREQFF.

The chain links TRBV4-2 to TRBJ2-1; 7 bases align to TRBD2. CDR1 and CDR2 (germline): LGHNA, YNFKEQ. J lost 3 bases, V lost 1 base, and 6 bases had no gene match. The CDR3 runs 16 residues. The CDR3 DNA reads TGTGCCAGCAGCCAAGCGGCAGAGCGGGACTACAATGAGCAGTTCTTC. Protein: CASSQAAERDYNEQFF.